This is a list of T cell receptor beta chains from one sample in a study of response to subunit inactivated influenza vaccine. TCRdb processed the RT-PCR reads anew with MiXCR; each CDR3 protein has one entry. This sample has 500,000 to 600,000 distinct CDR3 sequences, with 7.6% found just once. Sequencing was performed on PBMCs from blood, taken approximately 25 months after vaccination. All receptors come from a man between 50 and 69 years old who received an inactivated influenza vaccine. CDR3s include the opening cysteine and the closing phenylalanine or tryptophan. A D gene is named only where the DNA matches it firmly. Size is stated for part of the rows, as once, few or many counts, or as a class when the clone is expanded.

v_gene	d_gene	j_gene	abundance	CDR3aa	CDR3nt
TRBV29-1	.	TRBJ2-5	many	CSVEVTRGETQYF	TGCAGCGTTGAAGTTACGAGAGGGGAGACCCAGTACTTC
TRBV5-5	.	TRBJ2-7	.	CASTDRGLSYEQYF	TGTGCCAGCACCGATAGGGGTCTCTCCTACGAGCAGTACTTC
TRBV7-9	TRBD1	TRBJ1-4	few	CASSLSAGGGKLFF	TGTGCCAGCAGCTTATCAGCAGGGGGTGGAAAACTGTTTTTT
TRBV12-3/TRBV12-4	.	TRBJ1-1	.	CASSEQGRAFF	TGTGCCAGCAGTGAACAGGGTAGGGCTTTCTTT
TRBV6-2/TRBV6-3	.	TRBJ2-7	.	CASRHYTRGEQYF	TGTGCCAGCAGGCACTATACGAGAGGCGAGCAGTACTTC
TRBV9	.	TRBJ1-1	few	CASSQEVNTEAFF	TGTGCCAGCAGCCAAGAAGTGAACACTGAAGCTTTCTTT
TRBV20-1	TRBD2	TRBJ2-1	.	CSAVAGGSYNEQFF	TGCAGTGCGGTAGCGGGGGGTTCCTACAATGAGCAGTTCTTC
TRBV5-1	.	TRBJ2-1	many	CASSFGTDSYNEQFF	TGCGCCAGCAGCTTTGGGACCGACTCCTACAATGAGCAGTTCTTC
TRBV24-1	.	TRBJ2-1	few	CATSEAGSYNEQFF	TGTGCCACCAGTGAGGCCGGGAGCTACAATGAGCAGTTCTTC
TRBV6-2/TRBV6-3	.	TRBJ2-1	few	CASSIAPYNEQFF	TGTGCCAGCAGCATAGCCCCATACAATGAGCAGTTCTTC
TRBV20-1	TRBD2	TRBJ2-3	few	CSAKMSGGVDTQYF	TGCAGTGCTAAGATGAGCGGGGGGGTAGATACGCAGTATTTT
TRBV9	.	TRBJ2-7	many	CASSDGHGGSYEQYF	TGTGCCAGCAGCGACGGACATGGCGGCTCCTACGAGCAGTACTTC
TRBV6-5	.	TRBJ1-1	.	CASSLIGQHTEAFF	TGTGCCAGCAGTTTAATTGGGCAGCACACTGAAGCTTTCTTT
TRBV7-6	.	TRBJ1-2	few	CASSLGGTYGYTF	TGTGCCAGCAGCTTAGGCGGGACCTATGGCTACACCTTC
TRBV7-9	TRBD1	TRBJ1-2	few	CASSADRGRDGYGYTF	TGTGCCAGCAGCGCGGACAGGGGGAGAGACGGCTATGGCTACACCTTC
TRBV3-1	TRBD2	TRBJ2-5	few	CASSRGLAASEETQYF	TGTGCCAGCAGTCGAGGACTAGCGGCCTCGGAAGAGACCCAGTACTTC
TRBV4-3	.	TRBJ2-5	many	CASSQGRGETQYF	TGCGCCAGCAGCCAAGGGCGGGGAGAGACCCAGTACTTC
TRBV5-1	.	TRBJ2-7	few	CASSLARRAAGYEQYF	TGCGCCAGCAGCTTGGCCCGGAGGGCAGCCGGATACGAGCAGTACTTC
TRBV4-1	TRBD1	TRBJ1-2	many	CASSGRDRGDYGYTF	TGCGCCAGCAGCGGCCGGGACAGGGGGGACTATGGCTACACCTTC
TRBV6-2/TRBV6-3	.	TRBJ1-4	.	CASSLRLTGAGKLFF	TGTGCCAGCAGTCTCCGGTTGACGGGGGCAGGGAAACTGTTTTTT
TRBV7-2	TRBD2	TRBJ2-1	few	CASSLVREPAGEQFF	TGTGCCAGCAGCTTAGTGCGGGAGCCGGCAGGGGAGCAGTTCTTC
TRBV7-2	.	TRBJ2-7	many	CASSYSSYEQYF	TGTGCCAGCAGCTATAGCTCCTACGAGCAGTACTTC
TRBV5-1	TRBD1	TRBJ2-7	many	CASSFGQAREQYF	TGCGCCAGCAGCTTTGGACAGGCCAGGGAGCAGTACTTC
TRBV11-1	.	TRBJ1-6	.	CASSHTTDEGSSYNSPLHF	TGTGCCAGCAGCCATACCACGGATGAGGGGAGCTCCTATAATTCACCCCTCCACTTT
TRBV5-1	.	TRBJ2-1	.	CASSLGHTGSWANEQFF	TGCGCCAGCAGCTTGGGCCATACAGGGTCCTGGGCGAATGAGCAGTTCTTC
TRBV7-9	.	TRBJ1-6	.	CASSIAGKINSPLHF	TGTGCCAGCAGCATCGCCGGGAAAATCAATTCACCCCTCCACTTT
TRBV11-3	.	TRBJ2-4	many	CASSPLRRLVGNKNIQYF	TGTGCCAGCAGCCCTCTACGGAGGCTAGTGGGGAACAAAAACATTCAGTACTTC
TRBV4-3	TRBD1	TRBJ1-6	many	CASSQDAGTGRSPLHF	TGCGCCAGCAGCCAAGATGCCGGGACAGGGCGATCACCCCTCCACTTT
TRBV7-2	TRBD2	TRBJ2-5	.	CASSKGLAGGETQYF	TGTGCCAGCAGCAAGGGACTAGCGGGAGGTGAGACCCAGTACTTC
TRBV28	.	TRBJ2-1	few	CASSFMRNEQFF	TGTGCCAGCAGTTTCATGAGAAATGAGCAGTTCTTC
TRBV20-1	TRBD2	TRBJ2-1	.	CSATGLAGASNEQFF	TGCAGTGCGACGGGACTAGCGGGAGCCTCCAATGAGCAGTTCTTC
TRBV6-2/TRBV6-3	.	TRBJ1-5	many	CASSRGPEGQPQHF	TGTGCCAGCAGCCGTGGGCCTGAAGGTCAGCCCCAGCATTTT
TRBV12-3/TRBV12-4	.	TRBJ1-2	many	CASSFALGYGYTF	TGTGCCAGCAGTTTCGCGTTGGGCTATGGCTACACCTTC
TRBV28	TRBD1	TRBJ2-1	few	CASSLIGQGGLNEQFF	TGTGCCAGCAGTTTAATTGGACAGGGTGGTTTGAATGAGCAGTTCTTC
TRBV6-1	TRBD1	TRBJ2-7	few	CASNRQGAFYEQYF	TGTGCCAGCAACAGACAGGGGGCCTTTTACGAGCAGTACTTC
TRBV20-1	.	TRBJ2-3	.	CSASSDHTDTQYF	TGCAGTGCTAGCAGCGACCACACAGATACGCAGTATTTT
TRBV7-2	.	TRBJ1-5	few	CASSLAVGNQPQHF	TGTGCCAGCAGCTTAGCGGTTGGGAATCAGCCCCAGCATTTT